Below, one T cell receptor beta chain is given with its context. Its antigen remains unknown. This record belongs to a study of Ad26.COV2.S vaccination and SARS-CoV-2 variants. Study results and caveats: Ad26.COV2.S recipients had broader spike-specific TCRs (P = 0.0014). Total T cell responses were possibly underestimated by TCR breadth and depth analyses.

Per germline, CDR1 LNHDA and CDR2 SQIVND (reference sequence). This CDR3 contains 15 residues. With V trimmed by 2 bases and J by 7 bases, 6 bases remained unmatched. The table came from immunoSEQ multiplex PCR; TCRdb's copy has only in-frame clones and leaves some out. The table lists roughly 380,000 clones, about 90% of them singletons, with 3% to 5% in the top ten. This clonotype was sampled from a human donor who had recovered from COVID-19. The chain carries TRBV19 and TRBJ1-5; 9 nucleotides agree with TRBD1. The specimen comprised peripheral blood, sampled after recovery from COVID-19. In DNA, the CDR3 is TGTGCCAGTAGTATAAGGGGGACAGGGTTACAGCCCCAGCATTTT. This translates into CASSIRGTGLQPQHF.